This T cell receptor beta chain was retrieved from a study of T cells expressing NK-cell markers. On the study more broadly: The authors sequenced eight donors, of whom seven were HCMV-seropositive and one was seronegative. Regarding the study as a whole: Whether expanded NKG2C-expressing T cell clones recognize HCMV is unknown.

Regarding this clonotype: The antigen remains undetermined.

TCRdb reprocessed the 5' RACE reads and reports one entry per CDR3 protein, with no DNA. Its table lists some 340,000 distinct CDR3 sequences. The CDR3 loop spans 14 amino acids. Germline CDR1 and CDR2: SGHAT and FQDESV (reference sequence). V is TRBV11-1 and J is TRBJ2-3; there is no DNA to check the TCRdb D call of TRBD2. The sequence was obtained from a man aged 18-75 years in good health. Sequences were obtained from blood T cells: a sorted CD56 or NKG2C T cell subset, CD4+ or CD8+ T cells, or bulk PBMC T cells (not recorded which). The CDR3 protein is CASSLTSGGTTQYF.